This T cell receptor (beta chain) was recorded in a study of CD8+CD57+ T cells in acquired aplastic anemia. Profiling of TCR beta VDJ combinations and CDR3 sequences used genomic DNA as template. TCRdb re-called the reads through MiXCR, storing one row per CDR3 protein. This sample yields approximately 58,000 distinct CDR3 sequences, of which approximately 50% are seen a single time; roughly 15% belongs to the top ten. As concerns this clonotype: At one end, the junction sequence differs from germline, possibly due to a read error.

CDR1 and CDR2 (germline): SGHDT, YYEEEE. This CDR3 has 14 residues. All sequencing subjects had displayed CD8+CD57+ cell expansion on flow cytometry. Sequenced sample: sorted CD4+, CD8+, or CD8+CD57+ T cells (not recorded which) from PBMCs. The sequence was collected from a human donor with aplastic anemia. The chain has TRBV5-6 and TRBJ1-1, with 7 bases that match TRBD1. Here the CDR3 DNA reads TGTGCCAGCAGCTTCTCCAGGGGGAACACTGAAGCCTTCTTT. Translation: CASSFSRGNTEAFF.